What follows describes a single T cell receptor (beta chain). Its antigen remains unknown. Germline values: CDR1 MGHDK, CDR2 SYGVNS. The CDR3 covers 14 residues. The V end was cut by 5 bases, the J end by 8 bases, with 16 bases between. This record belongs to a study of cytomegalovirus exposure and HLA in healthy donors. Overall study findings and caveats: Only CMV serostatus was available as immune exposure information.

PCR amplification relied on 60 Vbeta primers (plus 13 Jbeta primers). This table comes from immunoSEQ multiplex PCR, and its TCRdb copy is limited to in-frame clones, with some not included. This sample has roughly 190,000 clones; roughly four fifths occur once, and the top ten carry around 3.6%. The sample was PBMCs. The rearrangement joins TRBV25-1 to TRBJ1-3, with D tentatively TRBD1 (5 bases). This TCR came from a man aged 35-49 years in good health and CMV-seropositive. CDR3 nucleotides: TGTGCCAGCAGTATTTCGGGGGTAGGATACACCATATATTTT. Translated, it gives CASSISGVGYTIYF. Filled out from reference TRBV25-1 and TRBJ1-3, the complete variable domain reads EADIYQTPRYLVIGTGKKITLECSQTMGHDKMYWYQQDPGMELHLIHYSYGVNSTEKGDLSSESTVSRIRTEHFPLTLESARPSHTSQYLCASSISGVGYTIYFGEGSWLTVV.